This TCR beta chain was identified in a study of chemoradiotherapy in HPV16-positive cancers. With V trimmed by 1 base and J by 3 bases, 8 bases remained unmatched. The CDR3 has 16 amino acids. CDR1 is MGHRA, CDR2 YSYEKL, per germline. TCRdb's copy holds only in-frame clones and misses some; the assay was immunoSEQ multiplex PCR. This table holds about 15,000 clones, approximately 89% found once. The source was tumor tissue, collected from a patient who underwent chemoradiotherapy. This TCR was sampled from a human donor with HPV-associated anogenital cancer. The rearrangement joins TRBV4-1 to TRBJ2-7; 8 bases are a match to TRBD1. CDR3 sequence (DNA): TGCGCCAGCAGCCAAGTGACGGACAGGGATTACTACGAGCAGTACTTC. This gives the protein CASSQVTDRDYYEQYF.